These 16 T cell receptor beta chains originate from one sample sequenced in a study of technical replicates of blood from several donors. Assay: immunoSEQ multiplex PCR; the TCRdb copy retains only in-frame clones and omits some. The table shows about 84,000 clones, with 97% occurring only once. Sequenced input: T cells isolated from PBMCs. These receptor sequences come from a human donor in good health.

The count of this clone is one. The chain carries TRBV11-1 and TRBJ2-7; D is possibly TRBD1 (5 bases). Germline CDR1 and CDR2: SGHAT and FQDESV (reference sequence). Trimming took off 5 bases at V and 7 bases at J, with 21 bases between the two ends. This CDR3 comprises 15 residues. The CDR3 sequence is CASSAGQGEVGEQYF. CDR3 DNA sequence: TGTGCCAGCAGCGCAGGACAAGGGGAAGTGGGGGAGCAGTACTTC.

Here the CDR3 reads CASSHSWAGETQYF. The DNA for the CDR3 is TGTGCCAGCAGCCATAGCTGGGCAGGGGAGACCCAGTACTTC. The V and J genes are TRBV11-1 and TRBJ2-5, with D possibly matching TRBD1 (5 bases). Germline V CDR1 and CDR2: SGHAT, FQDESV (reference sequence). The CDR3 is 14 amino acids. Trimming removed 5 bases from V and 5 bases from J, with 15 bases in between.

The V call is TRBV6-5, the J call TRBJ1-5; a possible D gene is TRBD1 (5 bases). The CDR3 totals 13 residues. V was shortened by 8 bases and J by 4 bases, with 12 bases between the two germline ends. CDR1 and CDR2 from the germline V gene are MNHEY and SVGAGI. In DNA form, the CDR3 reads TGTGCCAGCCGAGACAGCCAAAATCAGCCCCAGCATTTT. This codes for CASRDSQNQPQHF.

The chain carries TRBV9 and TRBJ2-3, with D hard to call. The CDR3 length is 14 residues. Per germline, CDR1 SGDLS and CDR2 YYNGEE. Trimming cost V 2 bases and J 0 bases, with 7 bases left between them. CDR3 region: CASSVASSTDTQYF. The CDR3 region has the DNA TGTGCCAGCAGCGTCGCGTCTAGCACAGATACGCAGTATTTT.

The rearrangement links TRBV19 to TRBJ2-7; D is undetermined. Germline CDR1 and CDR2: LNHDA and SQIVND (reference sequence). The CDR3 length is 12 residues. Deletions cut 5 bases from V and 7 bases from J, with 12 bases between. The CDR3 protein is CASSGPSGEQYF. CDR3 DNA: TGTGCCAGTAGTGGGCCCAGTGGGGAGCAGTACTTC.

V and J are TRBV5-1 and TRBJ2-7, with unresolved D. V lost 4 bases to trimming and J lost 3 bases, with 8 bases between them. Germline assignment: CDR1 SGHRS and CDR2 YFSETQ. The CDR3 length is 12 residues. The CDR3 sequence is CASSRDSYEQYF. In DNA, the CDR3 is TGCGCCAGCAGCCGCGATAGCTACGAGCAGTACTTC.

This clone is medium-sized within its sample. This chain links TRBV9 with TRBJ2-7; TRBD2 agrees at 9 bases. This CDR3 is built from 15 residues. The germline gives CDR1 SGDLS, CDR2 YYNGEE. V shed 0 bases, J shed 3 bases, and the junction held 4 bases outside the gene matches. CDR3 sequence: CASSVAGGGGYEQYF. The CDR3 DNA reads as TGTGCCAGCAGCGTAGCTGGCGGGGGGGGCTACGAGCAGTACTTC.

The CDR3 DNA is TGCGCCAGCAGCTCGCAGAGACTAGCTAGCACAGATACGCAGTATTTT. Translated, it gives CASSSQRLASTDTQYF. The gene calls are TRBV5-1 and TRBJ2-3; 7 positions agree with TRBD2. V lost 3 bases to trimming and J lost 0 bases; unmatched junction nucleotides: 7. This CDR3 is built from 16 residues. CDR1 SGHRS and CDR2 YFSETQ come from the germline V gene.

The chain combines TRBV6-5 with TRBJ1-3; 8 positions agree with TRBD1. CDR1 is MNHEY, CDR2 SVGAGI, per germline. This CDR3 comprises 16 residues. After removal of 0 bases from V and 2 bases from J, the junction contained 3 bases not matched to a gene. This chain's CDR3 is CASSYSPGGTGNTIYF. Written as DNA, the CDR3 is TGTGCCAGCAGTTACTCCCCAGGGGGCACTGGAAACACCATATATTTT.

This clone was counted once. The CDR3 bases are TGTGTTACGGGACAGGGGTCCTACGAGCAGTACTTC. This codes for CVTGQGSYEQYF. The chain joins TRBV7-9 to TRBJ2-7; 10 bases are shared with TRBD1. Per germline, CDR1 SEHNR and CDR2 FQNEAQ (reference sequence). CDR3 length: 12 amino acids.

The V and J genes are TRBV6-1 and TRBJ2-1; 12 positions match TRBD2. CDR1 MNHNS and CDR2 SASEGT come from the germline V gene. This CDR3 region has 16 residues. Unmatched junction bases numbered 6, after V lost 3 bases and J lost 6 bases. CDR3: CASSDPSGGGINEQFF. In nucleotides, the CDR3 is TGTGCCAGCAGTGATCCTAGCGGGGGGGGCATCAATGAGCAGTTCTTC.

This clone was observed a single time. This sequence joins TRBV25-1 and TRBJ2-2; 8 bases are shared with TRBD1. CDR3 length: 16 amino acids. The V gene end was trimmed by 2 bases and the J gene end by 3 bases; junction bases not matched to a gene: 5. Germline values: CDR1 MGHDK, CDR2 SYGVNS. The CDR3 loop reads CASSENYRGDTGELFF. Here the CDR3 DNA reads TGTGCCAGCAGTGAAAATTACAGGGGGGACACCGGGGAGCTGTTTTTT. The whole variable domain, remainder taken from reference TRBV25-1 and TRBJ2-2, is EADIYQTPRYLVIGTGKKITLECSQTMGHDKMYWYQQDPGMELHLIHYSYGVNSTEKGDLSSESTVSRIRTEHFPLTLESARPSHTSQYLCASSENYRGDTGELFFGEGSRLTVL.

The chain joins TRBV5-6 to TRBJ1-1, with 8 bases matching TRBD1. Germline loops: CDR1 SGHDT, CDR2 YYEEEE. V shed 3 bases and J 5 bases; nucleotides not matched to a gene: 9. This CDR3 spans 15 amino acids. DNA of the CDR3: TGTGCCAGCAGCTCCCAAGACAGGGGCAGAACTGAAGCTTTCTTT. Amino acids: CASSSQDRGRTEAFF.

This clone was observed a single time. V is TRBV28 and J is TRBJ1-2; possible D gene TRBD1, 5 bases. CDR1 and CDR2 from the germline V gene are MDHEN and SYDVKM. The CDR3 runs to 13 residues. V was cut by 6 bases and J by 6 bases, with 14 bases left in between. The CDR3 bases are TGTGCCAGCAGGGGGAAGGGGTTGGATGGCTACACCTTC. Translated: CASRGKGLDGYTF.

This chain connects TRBV2 to TRBJ1-4, with D unclear. V was pared by 10 bases and J by 7 bases, with 19 bases between. Germline lookup yields CDR1 SNHLY and CDR2 FYNNEI. This CDR3 region has 14 residues. For the CDR3, the DNA is TGTGCCATGAGCCTTACGACGGGTCCTGAAAAACTGTTTTTT. Translation gives CAMSLTTGPEKLFF. Drawing the rest from reference TRBV2 and TRBJ1-4, the complete variable domain is EPEVTQTPSHQVTQMGQEVILRCVPISNHLYFYWYRQILGQKVEFLVSFYNNEISEKSEIFDDQFSVERPDGSNFTLKIRSTKLEDSAMYFCAMSLTTGPEKLFFGSGTQLSVL.

This chain joins TRBV9 and TRBJ1-2; no definite D call. The V gene's germline CDR1 is SGDLS and CDR2 YYNGEE. The CDR3 is made up of 14 amino acids. The V gene lost 3 bases and the J gene lost 6 bases, with 15 bases spanning the gap. CDR3 coding DNA: TGTGCCAGCAGCGGAGGTTCGGGAACACATGGCTACACCTTC. It encodes CASSGGSGTHGYTF. The full variable domain, with the rest looked up from reference TRBV9 and TRBJ1-2, is DSGVTQTPKHLITATGQRVTLRCSPRSGDLSVYWYQQSLDQGLQFLIQYYNGEERAKGNILERFSAQQFPDLHSELNLSSLELGDSALYFCASSGGSGTHGYTFGSGTRLTVV.